The TCR beta chain described here comes from a study of Graves' ophthalmopathy and Graves' hyperthyroidism. Trimming took 8 bases from V and 5 from J, leaving 10 bases between them. Per the germline V gene, CDR1 is WSHSY and CDR2 is SAAADI. This CDR3 is 11 amino acids long. For repertoire sequencing, the TCR beta CDR3 regions were amplified from RNA transcripts. Investigators did first-round RT-PCR with HTBI primers, then second-round multiplex PCR. In TCRdb, the multiplex PCR reads were re-called with MiXCR into one record per CDR3 protein. The profile covers around 590,000 distinct CDR3 sequences, with 35% to 45% appearing a single time and over 3.5% taken by the ten largest. This clonotype was seen repeatedly, ten times or more. As yet, its antigen is unknown. Whole-study findings and limits: The model predicted progression of ophthalmopathy with a sensitivity of around 70%, and its specificity was about 76%. Blood was where most expanded thyroid clonotypes above 0.001 frequency also turned up.

The hyperthyroidism patients had a new diagnosis of under 2 months' duration and were aged 18 to 65. This rearrangement joins TRBV10-2 to TRBJ2-7; perhaps D is TRBD1 or TRBD2 (5 bases each). Specimen: peripheral blood or thyroid tissue (not recorded which). The receptor's source is an adult man with Graves' hyperthyroidism. CDR3 sequence reads: CASGDRDEQYF. The CDR3 coding sequence is TGCGCCAGCGGGGACCGGGACGAGCAGTACTTC.